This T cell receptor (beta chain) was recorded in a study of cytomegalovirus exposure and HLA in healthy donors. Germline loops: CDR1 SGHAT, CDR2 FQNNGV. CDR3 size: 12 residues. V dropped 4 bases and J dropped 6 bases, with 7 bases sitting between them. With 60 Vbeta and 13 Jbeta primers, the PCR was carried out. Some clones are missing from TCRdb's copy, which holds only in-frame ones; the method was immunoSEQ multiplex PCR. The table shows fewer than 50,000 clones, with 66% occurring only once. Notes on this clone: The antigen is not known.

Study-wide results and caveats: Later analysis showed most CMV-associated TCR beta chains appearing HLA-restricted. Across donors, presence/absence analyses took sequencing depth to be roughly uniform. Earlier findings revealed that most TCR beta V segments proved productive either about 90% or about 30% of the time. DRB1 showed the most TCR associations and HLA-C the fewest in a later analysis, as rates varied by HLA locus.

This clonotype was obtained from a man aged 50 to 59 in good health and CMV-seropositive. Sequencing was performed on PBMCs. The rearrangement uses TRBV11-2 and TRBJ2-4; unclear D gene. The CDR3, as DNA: TGTGCCAGCAGCTCTCCGGGAAACATTCAGTACTTC. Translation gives CASSSPGNIQYF.